The entry below describes one TCR beta chain. What it recognizes is unknown. This sample is part of a study of beta chain features in type 1 diabetes. As every portion of the isolated RNA was reverse transcribed, the sequencing read expressed TCRB transcripts. Sequenced by immunoSEQ multiplex PCR; TCRdb stores in-frame clones only, minus some. The sample has roughly 350,000 clones, around 10% seen once. Whole-study results and caveats: In every one of the four CD4+ subsets, TCRB CDR3s were moderately but significantly shorter in Type 1 diabetes patients. A possible short-template PCR bias applies equally to patients and controls. Within the patient group, naive, central memory and Treg TCRB repertoires appeared more similar to each other than within healthy donors.

The CDR3 sequence is 12 residues long. Germline V gene data show CDR1 as SGHTA and CDR2 as FQGNSA. Trimming took off 4 bases at V and 5 bases at J, with 6 bases between the two ends. The TCR sequence derives from a man aged 25 to 40 with type 1 diabetes. The sample taken for sequencing was central memory CD4+ T cells from blood. The V call is TRBV7-2, the J call TRBJ2-1, with no clear D. CDR3 nucleotide sequence: TGTGCCAGCAGCTCCTTTCACAATGAGCAGTTCTTC. It encodes CASSSFHNEQFF.